This record concerns one T cell receptor beta chain sequence. Generated by immunoSEQ multiplex PCR, the TCRdb table keeps only in-frame clones and is missing some. The table lists over 150,000 clones, about 85% of them singletons. These data originate in a study of blood T cell repertoires in COVID-19. The CDR3 consists of 15 residues. V lost 3 bases and J lost 7; bases outside the gene matches: 4. CDR1 and CDR2 (germline): SGHTA, FQGNSA. The specimen sequenced was peripheral blood. This chain connects TRBV7-2 to TRBJ2-1; 12 nucleotides line up with TRBD2. The receptor comes from a man aged 60 to 69 with COVID-19, enrolled during active disease. The CDR3 sequence is CASSFLAGGWNEQFF. As DNA, the CDR3 is TGTGCCAGCAGCTTCCTAGCGGGGGGGTGGAATGAGCAGTTCTTC.